This T cell receptor (beta chain) emerged from a study of T cell responses to AZD1222 COVID-19 vaccine (dated by TCRdb to the early 2020s). Context from the whole study: A total of 233 trial participants underwent TCR sequencing, of whom roughly 210 had received two doses of AZD1222 and 26 had received two doses of the MenACWY control vaccine. Trial participants were enrolled by age into 18-55, 56-69 and 70-plus year subgroups, with about 150, 27 and 61 TCR-sequenced participants respectively.

The CDR3 regions of human TCRbeta chains were subjected to immunosequencing. Regarding the original processing steps: TCRs in the repertoires were matched against a reference library of SARS-CoV-2-specific TCRs that had been generated with the MIRA antigen-specificity platform. Breadth was defined as the fraction of unique TCRs that were SARS-CoV-2-associated, and depth was defined as the fraction of total T cells that were SARS-CoV-2-associated. Using the MIRA data, every spike-specific TCR was mapped to the spike region that the TCR reacted to and assigned to either a CD4 or a CD8 class. Log10-transformed breadth and depth values were compared by one-way ANOVA with Sidak's multiple comparisons tests. TCRdb stores this immuneACCESS table with in-frame sequences only. Part of the clones is absent; in the studies checked, under half of the shortfall reflects unresolved V genes, and no reason is known for the rest. From that table come the V and J calls and clone size; the DNA was used to work out D and trimming. Recorded for this sample are about 46,000 clones; around 90% of them occurred a single time. Around 1.1% of the sample is in the top ten clones.

The time point label here, explained by the study, means: about 28 days (+/-7) after the second vaccine dose. AZD1222 recipients given second doses at about 4 weeks or at about 12 weeks were pooled, since spike-specific TCR depth and breadth were not found to differ between the two schedules. Samples from vaccinated people were obtained from the UK trials COV001 and COV002, which included a single-blind randomized controlled phase 2/3 trial of AZD1222 (ChAdOx1 nCoV-19) in healthy adults. For TCRbeta chain sequencing, PBMC samples from trial participants were taken at day 0 and at day 28 after the second dose. Note on this clone: Its binding antigen is unknown. No quality values exist for individual bases; no much larger clone is one base distant.

The CDR3 covers 13 residues, taking in both the cysteine and the phenylalanine. Here the CDR3 DNA is all that survives: 39 bases in frame from base 1. As encoded in the germline V gene, CDR1 is MDHEN while CDR2 is SYDVKM. The germline ends are 12 bases apart after V is trimmed by 6 bases and J by 3 bases. On the study overall, not on this receptor specifically: Participants were mostly white British and included more females than males, and it was suggested by the authors that clonal diversity may have been underestimated. Reportedly, close to half of the unique spike-specific TCRs recognized epitopes lying outside the regions that are mutated in the B.1.351 and B.1.1.7 variants. The vaccine-associated CD4 TCRs covered the entire spike protein, and the dominant responses fell in regions 160-218 and 743-854. No day 14 peak-response samples were available, so repertoires were characterized only after the peak T cell response. After two AZD1222 doses, both the breadth and the depth of spike-specific TCRs were significantly higher than at day 0 and than in MenACWY recipients. In the small 56-69-year group, the increase in depth fell short of significance, most likely because of low power. Conclusions about previously exposed vaccinees were limited because only a handful of AZD1222 recipients were SARS-CoV-2 seropositive at baseline.

This sample comprised peripheral blood, obtained 28 days after the second AZD1222 dose. The sequence was collected from an adult who received the AZD1222 COVID-19 vaccine. Here the chain combines TRBV28 and TRBJ2-7, with no confident D gene call. The CDR3 protein is CASRNADGYEQYF. The base sequence is TGTGCCAGCAGGAACGCTGACGGCTACGAGCAGTACTTC.